Included here is one T cell receptor beta chain sequence, with context. The data were obtained in a study of blood T cell repertoires in COVID-19. On the study more broadly: Acute-phase and convalescent COVID-19 samples originated in the United States, Italy and Spain. From T cells, B-cell-depleted T cells, or PBMCs came the material, which was cDNA or gDNA.

Authors' data handling: Using reference gene primer amplification, nucleated cell counts were estimated. Clones were read by immunoSEQ multiplex PCR, and TCRdb kept only the in-frame ones, dropping some. The V and J calls and clone size were taken over from that table, and D and trimming were inferred from the DNA. Among 130,000 or so clones listed, roughly 84% were seen once. Per germline, CDR1 LNHDA and CDR2 SQIVND (reference sequence). V trimming: 2 bases; J trimming: 3 bases; junction bases outside the gene matches: 4. CDR3 length equals 16 residues. The genes are TRBV19 and TRBJ2-3; 11 nucleotides line up with TRBD2. This receptor was obtained from a woman aged 60-75 years with acute or convalescent COVID-19. Input material: peripheral blood. CDR3 residues: CASSIPSGGITDTQYF. The CDR3, as DNA: TGTGCCAGTAGTATACCTAGCGGGGGGATAACAGATACGCAGTATTTT. The full variable domain, its missing parts supplied by reference TRBV19 and TRBJ2-3, is DGGITQSPKYLFRKEGQNVTLSCEQNLNHDAMYWYRQDPGQGLRLIYYSQIVNDFQKGDIAEGYSVSREKKESFPLTVTSAQKNPTAFYLCASSIPSGGITDTQYFGPGTRLTVL.